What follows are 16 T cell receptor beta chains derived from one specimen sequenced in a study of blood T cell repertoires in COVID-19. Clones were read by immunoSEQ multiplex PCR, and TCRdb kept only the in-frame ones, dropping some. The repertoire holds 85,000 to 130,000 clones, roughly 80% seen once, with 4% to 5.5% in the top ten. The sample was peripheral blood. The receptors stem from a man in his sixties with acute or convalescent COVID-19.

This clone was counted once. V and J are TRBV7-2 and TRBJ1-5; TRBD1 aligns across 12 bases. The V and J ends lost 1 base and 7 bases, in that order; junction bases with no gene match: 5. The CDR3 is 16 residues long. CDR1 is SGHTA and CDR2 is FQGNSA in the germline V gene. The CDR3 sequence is CASSLEGTGGWQPQHF. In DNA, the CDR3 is TGTGCCAGCAGCTTAGAGGGGACAGGGGGCTGGCAGCCCCAGCATTTT.

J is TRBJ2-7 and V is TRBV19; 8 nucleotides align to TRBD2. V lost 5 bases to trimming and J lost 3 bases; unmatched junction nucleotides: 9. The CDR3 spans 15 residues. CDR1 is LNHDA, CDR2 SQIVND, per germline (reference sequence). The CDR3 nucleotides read TGTGCCAGTAGTTCCAGCGGGAGTCAACTCTACGAGCAGTACTTC. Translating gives CASSSSGSQLYEQYF. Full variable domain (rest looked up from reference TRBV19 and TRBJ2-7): DGGITQSPKYLFRKEGQNVTLSCEQNLNHDAMYWYRQDPGQGLRLIYYSQIVNDFQKGDIAEGYSVSREKKESFPLTVTSAQKNPTAFYLCASSSSGSQLYEQYFGPGTRLTVT.

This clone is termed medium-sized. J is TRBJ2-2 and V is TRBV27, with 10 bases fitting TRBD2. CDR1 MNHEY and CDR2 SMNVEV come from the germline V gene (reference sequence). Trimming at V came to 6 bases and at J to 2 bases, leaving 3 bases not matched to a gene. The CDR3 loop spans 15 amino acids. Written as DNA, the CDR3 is TGTGCCAGCAGGGGACTAGCGAGAAACACCGGGGAGCTGTTTTTT. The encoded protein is CASRGLARNTGELFF.

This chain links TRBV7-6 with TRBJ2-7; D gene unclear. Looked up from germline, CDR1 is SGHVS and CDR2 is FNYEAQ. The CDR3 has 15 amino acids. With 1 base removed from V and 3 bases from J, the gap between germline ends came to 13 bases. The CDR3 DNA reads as TGTGCCAGCAGCTTAGGATCATCACAGAACTACGAGCAGTACTTC. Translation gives CASSLGSSQNYEQYF.

CDR3 residues: CASRYTDTQYF. The CDR3 DNA follows: TGTGCCAGTAGATACACAGATACGCAGTATTTT. V gene TRBV19 combines with J gene TRBJ2-3; D is unclear. CDR3 length: 11 amino acids. From germline, CDR1 is LNHDA and CDR2 SQIVND (reference sequence). V lost 6 bases and J lost 2, with 3 bases in between.

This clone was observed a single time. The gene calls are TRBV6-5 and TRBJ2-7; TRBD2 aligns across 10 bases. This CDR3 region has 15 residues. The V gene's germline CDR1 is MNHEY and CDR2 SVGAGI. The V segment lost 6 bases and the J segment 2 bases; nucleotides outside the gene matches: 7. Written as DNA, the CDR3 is TGTGCCAGCAGCCCATCTCTAGCGGGGGCCTACGAGCAGTACTTC. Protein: CASSPSLAGAYEQYF.

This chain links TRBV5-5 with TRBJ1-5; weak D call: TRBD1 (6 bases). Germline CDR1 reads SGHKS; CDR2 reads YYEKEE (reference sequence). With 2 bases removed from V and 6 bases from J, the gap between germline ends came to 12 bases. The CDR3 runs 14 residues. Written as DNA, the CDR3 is TGTGCCAGCAGCTTAGGCAGGGGTTTTCAGCCCCAGCATTTT. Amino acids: CASSLGRGFQPQHF. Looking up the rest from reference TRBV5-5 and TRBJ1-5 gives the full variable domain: DAGVTQSPTHLIKTRGQQVTLRCSPISGHKSVSWYQQVLGQGPQFIFQYYEKEERGRGNFPDRFSARQFPNYSSELNVNALLLGDSALYLCASSLGRGFQPQHFGDGTRLSIL.

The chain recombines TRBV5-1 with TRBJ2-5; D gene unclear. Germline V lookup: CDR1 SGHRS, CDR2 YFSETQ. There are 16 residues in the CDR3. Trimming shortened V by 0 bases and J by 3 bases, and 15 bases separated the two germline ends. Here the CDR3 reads CASSLGYSWSKETQYF. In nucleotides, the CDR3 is TGCGCCAGCAGCTTGGGATACAGCTGGTCCAAAGAGACCCAGTACTTC. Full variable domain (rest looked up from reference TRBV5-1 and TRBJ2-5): KAGVTQTPRYLIKTRGQQVTLSCSPISGHRSVSWYQQTPGQGLQFLFEYFSETQRNKGNFPGRFSGRQFSNSRSEMNVSTLELGDSALYLCASSLGYSWSKETQYFGPGTRLLVL.

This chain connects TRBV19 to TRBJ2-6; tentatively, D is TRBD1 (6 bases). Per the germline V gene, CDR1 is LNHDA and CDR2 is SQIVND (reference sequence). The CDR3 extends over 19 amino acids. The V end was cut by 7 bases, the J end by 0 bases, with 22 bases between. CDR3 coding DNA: TGTGCCAGTATAGGGGGTGGGGGTATCGGCTTCTCTGGGGCCAACGTCCTGACTTTC. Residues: CASIGGGGIGFSGANVLTF. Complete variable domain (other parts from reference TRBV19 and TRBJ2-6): DGGITQSPKYLFRKEGQNVTLSCEQNLNHDAMYWYRQDPGQGLRLIYYSQIVNDFQKGDIAEGYSVSREKKESFPLTVTSAQKNPTAFYLCASIGGGGIGFSGANVLTFGAGSRLTVL.

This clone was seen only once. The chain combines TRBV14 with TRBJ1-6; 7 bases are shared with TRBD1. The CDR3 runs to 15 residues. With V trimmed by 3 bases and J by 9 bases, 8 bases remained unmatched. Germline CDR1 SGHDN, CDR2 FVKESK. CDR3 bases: TGTGCCAGCAGCCAGGGGACAGCAGGGAGTTCACCCCTCCACTTT. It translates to CASSQGTAGSSPLHF.

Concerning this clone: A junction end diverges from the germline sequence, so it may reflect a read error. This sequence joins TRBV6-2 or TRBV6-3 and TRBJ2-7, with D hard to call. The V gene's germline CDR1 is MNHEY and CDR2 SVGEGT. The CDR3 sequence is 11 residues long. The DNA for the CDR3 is TGTGCCAGCAGTCACTCCTACGAGCAGTACTTC. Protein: CASSHSYEQYF.

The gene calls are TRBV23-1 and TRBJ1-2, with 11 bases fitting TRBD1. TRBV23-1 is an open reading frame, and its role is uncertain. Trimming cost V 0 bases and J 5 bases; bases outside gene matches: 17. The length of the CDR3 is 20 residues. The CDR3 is CASSQSSIFRTGGCRYGYTF. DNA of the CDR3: TGCGCCAGCAGTCAATCGTCGATTTTCAGGACAGGGGGCTGCCGGTATGGCTACACCTTC.

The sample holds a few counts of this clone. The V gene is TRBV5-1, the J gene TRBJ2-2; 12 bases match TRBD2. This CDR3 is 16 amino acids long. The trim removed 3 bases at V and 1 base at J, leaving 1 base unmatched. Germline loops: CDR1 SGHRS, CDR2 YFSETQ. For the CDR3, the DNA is TGCGCCAGCAGCTCGGGACTAGCGGGGAACACCGGGGAGCTGTTTTTT. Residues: CASSSGLAGNTGELFF.

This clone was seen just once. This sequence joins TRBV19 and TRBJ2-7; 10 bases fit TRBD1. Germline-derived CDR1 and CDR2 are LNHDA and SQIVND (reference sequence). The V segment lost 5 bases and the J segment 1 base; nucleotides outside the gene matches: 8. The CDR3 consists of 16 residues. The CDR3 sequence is CASSQGGTGESYEQYF. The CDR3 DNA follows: TGTGCCAGTAGTCAAGGGGGGACAGGGGAGTCCTACGAGCAGTACTTC.

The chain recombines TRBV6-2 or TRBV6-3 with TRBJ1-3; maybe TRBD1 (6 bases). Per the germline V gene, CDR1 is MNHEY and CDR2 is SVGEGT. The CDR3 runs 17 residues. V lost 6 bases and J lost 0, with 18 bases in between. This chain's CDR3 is CASSDLTGDFSGNTIYF. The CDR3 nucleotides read TGTGCCAGCAGCGACCTGACAGGAGACTTCTCTGGAAACACCATATATTTT.

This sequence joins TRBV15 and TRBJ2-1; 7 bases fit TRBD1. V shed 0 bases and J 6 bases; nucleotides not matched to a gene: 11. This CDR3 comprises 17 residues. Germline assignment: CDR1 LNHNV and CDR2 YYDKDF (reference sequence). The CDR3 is CATSRDKGASWGNEQFF. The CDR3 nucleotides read TGTGCCACCAGCAGAGATAAGGGGGCCTCATGGGGCAATGAGCAGTTCTTC.